The T cell receptor (beta chain) described here comes from a study of T cell clones after liver transplantation. Findings and caveats of the study: A significant post-transplant drop in circulating graft-donor-reactive CD4 TCRbeta sequences occurred in most of the 8 subjects.

A remark on this clone: Its antigen is as yet unknown.

TCRdb's copy holds only in-frame clones and misses some; the assay was immunoSEQ multiplex PCR. The repertoire consists of some 120,000 clones, with less than 95% occurring once and the leading ten covering 0.75% to 0.85%. The CDR3 has 16 residues. Germline CDR1 reads LNHDA; CDR2 reads SQIVND (reference sequence). The trim removed 7 bases at V and 2 bases at J, leaving 12 bases unmatched. This TCR came from a human patient who received a liver transplant. Some T cells may be supplied by the graft donor. V gene TRBV19 combines with J gene TRBJ1-2; 8 bases are shared with TRBD1. This sample comprised CD4+ T cells from blood, obtained 12 months after liver transplant. The CDR3 region is CASIPTRDRINYGYTF. Written as DNA, the CDR3 is TGTGCCAGTATTCCGACCCGGGACAGGATAAACTATGGCTACACCTTC.